The clone carrying this T cell receptor (beta chain) was seen at least ten times. Authors of the study amplified TCR beta CDR3 regions from RNA transcripts. With the HTBI primer set, the TCR CDR3 went through a first round of RT-PCR. TCRdb fed the multiplex PCR reads into MiXCR, producing one record per CDR3 protein. This sample has 700,000 to 950,000 distinct CDR3 sequences; about a third occur once, and the top ten carry 30% to 40%. Absent ophthalmopathy progression within 18 months defined stable Graves' hyperthyroidism. Fresh peripheral blood, under 13 ml, was the source of the PBMCs. This record belongs to a study of T cells in Graves' hyperthyroidism and ophthalmopathy. The overall study: Prior to any treatment, at the point of initial diagnosis, peripheral blood was collected.

The CDR3 has 14 amino acids. CDR1 is SEHNR and CDR2 is FQNEAQ in the germline V gene (reference sequence). V lost 3 bases to trimming and J lost 0 bases, with 7 bases between them. The origin of this receptor is a woman aged 40 to 55 with Graves' hyperthyroidism. The J gene is TRBJ2-3, the V gene TRBV7-9; D ambiguous. Sequenced input: blood. For the CDR3, the DNA is TGTGCCAGCAGCTTTGACACGAGCACAGATACGCAGTATTTT. This gives the protein CASSFDTSTDTQYF.